This TCR beta chain is from a study of control samples from healthy donors and cancer patients. Trimming left V 3 bases short and J 7 bases short, with 9 bases between. CDR1 and CDR2 (germline): KGHSH, LQKENI. This CDR3 contains 13 residues. The table came from immunoSEQ multiplex PCR; TCRdb's copy has only in-frame clones and leaves some out. This sample carries about 100,000 clones, roughly 87% of them seen once, and the ten largest clones take over 15%. Sequencing was carried out using blood. This clonotype originated in a woman between 45 and 65 years old in good health. The chain is built from TRBV18 and TRBJ1-4, with D perhaps matching TRBD1 (5 bases). Here the CDR3 DNA reads TGTGCCAGCTCACCCAGGGAGAGTGAAAAACTGTTTTTT. Encoded protein: CASSPRESEKLFF.